This record looks at one T cell receptor (beta chain) sequence and its context. Its antigen remains undetermined. No quality values exist for individual bases; no much larger clone is one base distant. Patients with autoimmune disease history or receiving systemic immunosuppression were excluded from the trial. Peripheral blood for TCR sequencing was collected from all dose cohorts at baseline, on cycle 4 day 1, and on cycle 7 day 1. Samples were obtained from an open-label, multicenter, first-in-human phase I dose-escalation trial of ivuxolimab. Adults with locally advanced or metastatic melanoma, renal cell carcinoma, hepatocellular carcinoma or head and neck squamous cell carcinoma were enrolled in the trial. CD4+ and CD8+ T cells were sorted separately from peripheral blood before TCR sequencing. Genomic DNA was extracted from sorted cells for sequencing of the TCRbeta CDR3 region. The immunoSEQ Assay was used for sequencing of TCRbeta CDR3 regions. In TCRdb, the immuneACCESS table is reduced to in-frame sequences with V and J assigned. These tables do not hold every clone; where another copy was compared, an unresolved V gene accounts for under half, and the others remain unexplained. Present in this sample are more than 70,000 clones, about four fifths of which were seen just once. The ten most abundant clones make up roughly 25% of the sample.

This entry comes from a study of OX40 agonist ivuxolimab in advanced cancers. For the study in its entirety: Ivuxolimab was an agonistic, fully human IgG2 monoclonal antibody directed against OX40 (CD134), a costimulatory receptor. Intravenous ivuxolimab was administered to patients every 2 weeks at six dose levels: 0.01, 0.1, 0.3, 1.5, 3 and 10 mg/kg. Of the 50 to 55 patients in dose escalation, about 20 had hepatocellular carcinoma, about 15 had melanoma, 9 had renal cell carcinoma and 9 had head and neck cancer. A male proportion of roughly 85% and a mean age of approximately 55 years, ranging from about 23 to 90, were recorded for the dose-escalation cohort. Prior anti-PD-1, anti-PD-L1 or anti-CTLA-4 therapy was permitted, and roughly two fifths of dose-escalation patients had received checkpoint inhibitors. Partial responses occurred in three dose-escalation patients: two with cutaneous melanoma and one with hepatocellular carcinoma. The purpose of peripheral TCRbeta sequencing was to test whether ivuxolimab changed TCR sequence diversity and led to clonal T-cell expansion. The paper reports the monotherapy dose-escalation portion (N = 52 patients) of the phase I ivuxolimab trial. General findings and caveats noted by the study authors: Partial responders in the 0.1-3.0 mg/kg groups had among the lowest normalized peripheral clonal expansion, especially among CD8+ T cells. At doses of 0.1 to 3.0 mg/kg, clonal expansion of both CD4+ and CD8+ T cells in blood was seen between baseline and week 6. The antigen specificity of the peripheral T cells that underwent clonal expansion was not determined. After ivuxolimab, CD8+ T cells had more expanded clones than CD4+ T cells on average. Low levels of normalized T-cell clonal expansion were also seen in some nonresponding patients.

This receptor was obtained from an adult with an advanced solid tumor such as melanoma, head and neck, liver or kidney cancer. The source was CD4+ or CD8+ T cells sorted from blood, collected in a trial of the OX40 agonist ivuxolimab.

DNA sequence: TGTGCCAGCAGCTTGGATGGGACAGAGGGATGGGAGACCCAGTACTTC. The encoded protein is CASSLDGTEGWETQYF. The rearrangement joined TRBV5-4 to TRBJ2-5; 7 junctional bases match TRBD1. Trimming takes 0 bases off V and 5 bases off J; junction bases not matched to a gene: 10. From its cysteine to its phenylalanine, the CDR3 spans 16 amino acids. The read is trimmed to its CDR3 DNA, 48 bases read in frame from base 1. From a lookup of the germline V gene (reference sequence), CDR1 and CDR2 are SGHNT and YYREEE.